This passage covers 3 T cell receptor beta chains from one sample sequenced in a study of T cell responses to AZD1222 COVID-19 vaccine. Here immunoSEQ multiplex PCR was the method, and the copy in TCRdb shows in-frame clones only, minus some. The sample consists of about 170,000 clones, approximately 92% of them appearing once. The sample here was peripheral blood, taken on day 0 of AZD1222 vaccination. The receptors here all came from an adult in good health.

The chain has TRBV9 and TRBJ1-6; D is possibly TRBD1 (6 bases). V lost 4 bases, J lost 0 bases, and 11 bases lay in between. Per germline, CDR1 SGDLS and CDR2 YYNGEE. This CDR3 is built from 16 residues. In DNA, the CDR3 is TGTGCCAGCAGCCCACAGGGTAGCTCCTATAATTCACCCCTCCACTTT. As protein: CASSPQGSSYNSPLHF.

The chain couples TRBV7-9 to TRBJ2-1, with TRBD1 as a possible D gene (5 bases). CDR1 is SEHNR, CDR2 FQNEAQ, per germline (reference sequence). V lost 4 bases, J lost 5 bases, and 9 bases lay in between. This CDR3 has 13 residues. CDR3: CASSSRQNNEQFF. The CDR3 nucleotides read TGTGCCAGCAGCTCGAGACAGAACAATGAGCAGTTCTTC.

The gene calls are TRBV4-3 and TRBJ1-3; weak D call: TRBD1 (6 bases). CDR1 is LGHNA and CDR2 is YSLEER in the germline V gene. The CDR3 contains 14 residues. V was pared by 4 bases and J by 4 bases, with 11 bases between. CDR3 sequence (DNA): TGCGCCAGCAGCCCCAGGGGCGAAGGAAACACCATATATTTT. Amino acid sequence: CASSPRGEGNTIYF.